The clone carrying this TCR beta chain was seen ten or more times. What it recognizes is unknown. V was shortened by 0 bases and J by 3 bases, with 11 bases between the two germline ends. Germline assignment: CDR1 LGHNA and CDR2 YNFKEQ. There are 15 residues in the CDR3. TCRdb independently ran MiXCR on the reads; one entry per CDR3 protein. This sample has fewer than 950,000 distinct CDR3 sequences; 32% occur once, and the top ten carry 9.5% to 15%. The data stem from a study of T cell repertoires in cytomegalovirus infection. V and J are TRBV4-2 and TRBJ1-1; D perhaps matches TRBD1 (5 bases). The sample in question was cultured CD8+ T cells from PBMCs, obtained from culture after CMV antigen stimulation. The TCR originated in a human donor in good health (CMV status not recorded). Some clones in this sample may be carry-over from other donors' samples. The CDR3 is CASSQDWGGDTEAFF. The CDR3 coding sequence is TGTGCCAGCAGCCAAGATTGGGGGGGGGACACTGAAGCTTTCTTT.